These T cell receptor beta chains were read from a single sample in a study of cytomegalovirus exposure and HLA in healthy donors. Here immunoSEQ multiplex PCR was the method, and the copy in TCRdb shows in-frame clones only, minus some. The sample shows about 240,000 clones, approximately 82% of them seen only once. The material sequenced was PBMCs. Receptors were obtained from a woman aged 55-69 years in good health and CMV-seropositive. The CDR3 runs from the conserved cysteine through the conserved F or W. Each record gives: CDR3 DNA, CDR3 protein, CDR3 length, D gene, V gene, J gene. D genes are given only for firm matches.

CDR3 DNA: TGCGCCAGCAAGCGGGGCCCCGGGGCTCTCAATGAGCAGTTCTTC
CDR3 protein: CASKRGPGALNEQFF
CDR3 length: 15
D gene: TRBD2
V gene: TRBV4-1
J gene: TRBJ2-1

CDR3 DNA: TGTGCCAGCAGCTTGGAGGCGGGAGAGACCCAGTACTTC
CDR3 protein: CASSLEAGETQYF
CDR3 length: 13
D gene: .
V gene: TRBV5-4
J gene: TRBJ2-5

CDR3 DNA: TGTGCCAGTTCCTTCCGACTAGCCGAACAGTATTTT
CDR3 protein: CASSFRLAEQYF
CDR3 length: 12
D gene: TRBD2
V gene: TRBV19
J gene: TRBJ2-3

CDR3 DNA: TGCGCCAGCAGTGAAGGGACTAGCGGGCGGTATCTCTACGAGCAGTACTTC
CDR3 protein: CASSEGTSGRYLYEQYF
CDR3 length: 17
D gene: TRBD2
V gene: TRBV10-2
J gene: TRBJ2-7

CDR3 DNA: TGTGCCAGCAGCGGAAGACTAGCGGGCCGCTACGAGCAGTACTTC
CDR3 protein: CASSGRLAGRYEQYF
CDR3 length: 15
D gene: TRBD2
V gene: TRBV14
J gene: TRBJ2-7

CDR3 DNA: TGTGCCAGCAGTTACCCTAGCGGGAGGACCCCCCTCTACAATGAGCAGTTCTTC
CDR3 protein: CASSYPSGRTPLYNEQFF
CDR3 length: 18
D gene: TRBD2
V gene: TRBV7-9
J gene: TRBJ2-1

CDR3 DNA: TGTGCCAGCTCACAGGGGGCGGTAAACAATGAGCAGTTCTTC
CDR3 protein: CASSQGAVNNEQFF
CDR3 length: 14
D gene: TRBD1
V gene: TRBV18
J gene: TRBJ2-1

CDR3 DNA: TGTGCCAGCAGCCTCGAGGGTGGAGATAAGTATGCTGAAGCTTTCTTT
CDR3 protein: CASSLEGGDKYAEAFF
CDR3 length: 16
D gene: .
V gene: TRBV4-2
J gene: TRBJ1-1

CDR3 DNA: TGCGCCAGCAGCGGACAAACCTATAATTCACCCCTCCACTTT
CDR3 protein: CASSGQTYNSPLHF
CDR3 length: 14
D gene: .
V gene: TRBV5-1
J gene: TRBJ1-6

CDR3 DNA: TGCGCCAGCTCTATGGGGGGGCGGGGTAGCAATCAGCCCCAGCATTTT
CDR3 protein: CASSMGGRGSNQPQHF
CDR3 length: 16
D gene: .
V gene: TRBV5-1
J gene: TRBJ1-5

CDR3 DNA: TGTGCCAGCAGCTTGGGGGGGACTAGCGGGAGGATTTTCCTCGATGAGCAGTTCTTC
CDR3 protein: CASSLGGTSGRIFLDEQFF
CDR3 length: 19
D gene: TRBD2
V gene: TRBV5-4
J gene: TRBJ2-1

CDR3 DNA: TGTGCCAGCAGCCGCCGGCGGGGGAAAGAGACCCAGTACTTC
CDR3 protein: CASSRRRGKETQYF
CDR3 length: 14
D gene: TRBD2
V gene: TRBV27
J gene: TRBJ2-5